Shown below are 9 T cell receptor beta chains from a single sample sequenced in a study of a mutant IDH1 vaccine in newly diagnosed glioma. Described time point: baseline, week 1 (first vaccination visit). Treatment denoted: pre-vaccination baseline after standard-of-care therapy. Measured with immunoSEQ multiplex PCR; TCRdb has only the in-frame clones, and not every one. The data contain about 35,000 clones, about 88% of them singletons. Sequencing was performed on PBMCs, taken from a glioma patient treated with radiotherapy, temozolomide or both. The origin of the receptors is a woman aged 40-49 years with glioma.

The chain uses TRBV6-5 and TRBJ1-2; D remains ambiguous. V was pared by 5 bases and J by 8 bases, with 18 bases between. Germline CDR1 reads MNHEY; CDR2 reads SVGAGI. The CDR3 covers 14 residues. The CDR3 sequence: CASSRANIGGGYTF. CDR3 bases: TGTGCCAGCAGTCGGGCCAATATAGGAGGAGGCTACACCTTC.

The rearrangement uses TRBV6-1 and TRBJ1-5; D is undetermined. V was pared by 0 bases and J by 3 bases, with 9 bases between. CDR3 size: 15 residues. Per the germline V gene, CDR1 is MNHNS and CDR2 is SASEGT. CDR3 protein: CASSEALGFNQPQHF. CDR3 DNA: TGTGCCAGCAGTGAAGCCCTAGGTTTCAATCAGCCCCAGCATTTT.

The chain employs TRBV29-1 and TRBJ2-7, with unresolved D. The ends were cut back, 4 bases at V and 0 bases at J, with 13 bases in the middle. Germline loops: CDR1 SQVTM, CDR2 ANQGSEA. The CDR3 length is 14 residues. CDR3 sequence: CSVAESLDSYEQYF. The CDR3 nucleotides read TGCAGCGTTGCCGAGAGTTTGGACTCCTACGAGCAGTACTTC.

The genes are TRBV10-3 and TRBJ2-3; 9 positions agree with TRBD1. The CDR3 is 15 amino acids. Germline V gives CDR1 ENHRY, CDR2 SYGVKD. Germline trimming cut 7 bases from V and 2 bases from J; bases unmatched to any gene: 7. This CDR3 is CAINGGTGYTDTQYF. The CDR3 bases are TGTGCCATCAACGGAGGGACAGGGTACACAGATACGCAGTATTTT.

V usage is TRBV7-9 and J usage is TRBJ2-3, with 11 bases identical to TRBD1. The CDR3 contains 13 residues. Looked up from germline, CDR1 is SEHNR and CDR2 is FQNEAQ (reference sequence). The CDR3 sequence is CAIGQGATDTQYF. In nucleotides, the CDR3 is TGTGCAATAGGACAGGGGGCTACAGATACGCAGTATTTT.

This chain uses TRBV5-1 with TRBJ2-5, with D tentatively TRBD1 (5 bases). The CDR3 runs 15 residues. V was clipped by 0 bases and J by 4 bases, with 13 bases between them. CDR1 and CDR2 (germline): SGHRS, YFSETQ. The DNA for the CDR3 is TGCGCCAGCAGCTTGGTGGGCCAGGGTTCAGAGACCCAGTACTTC. Its translation: CASSLVGQGSETQYF.

This clone was recorded a few times. The CDR3 loop is CASSTHGRKNTEAFF. The CDR3 DNA reads TGTGCCAGCAGCACCCACGGACGAAAGAACACTGAAGCTTTCTTT. V gene TRBV6-6 combines with J gene TRBJ1-1; D is unclear. The germline V and J ends were trimmed by 6 bases and 1 base, with 15 bases remaining between them. This CDR3 has 15 residues. Germline-derived CDR1 and CDR2 are MNHNY and SVGAGI (reference sequence).

The rearrangement uses TRBV13 and TRBJ2-3; D remains unclear. Germline V lookup: CDR1 PRHDT, CDR2 FYEKMQ (reference sequence). Trimming shortened V by 2 bases and J by 0 bases, and 12 bases separated the two germline ends. The CDR3 spans 16 residues. The CDR3 DNA is TGTGCCAGCAGCTTATCTTTCGGCGTGAGCACAGATACGCAGTATTTT. Translated, it gives CASSLSFGVSTDTQYF.

The V and J genes are TRBV6-5 and TRBJ2-7, with 12 bases identical to TRBD2. V shed 6 bases, J shed 3 bases, and the junction held 6 bases outside the gene matches. The CDR3 spans 15 residues. The germline V gene encodes CDR1 MNHEY and CDR2 SVGAGI. CDR3 residues: CASRQTLAGGYEQYF. DNA for the CDR3: TGTGCCAGCAGGCAGACACTAGCGGGAGGCTACGAGCAGTACTTC.